One sample yielded the 22 T cell receptor beta chains listed below, sequenced in a study of T cell repertoires in cytomegalovirus infection. Each CDR3 protein gets one entry after TCRdb re-called the reads with MiXCR. This sample yields about 180,000 distinct CDR3 sequences, of which 17% are seen a single time; around 27% belongs to the top ten. The sequenced sample was CD8+ T cells from PBMCs. All receptors derive from a human donor in good health (CMV status not recorded). Some clones in this sample may be carry-over from other donors' samples.

Only a few counts were recorded for this clonotype. The chain uses TRBV7-9 and TRBJ2-7; the D call may be TRBD1 or TRBD2 (6 bases each). V was shortened by 8 bases and J by 7 bases, with 18 bases between the two germline ends. The CDR3 spans 13 residues. Germline values: CDR1 SEHNR, CDR2 FQNEAQ (reference sequence). This CDR3 is CASGGPRGIEQYF. The CDR3 nucleotides are TGTGCCAGCGGGGGCCCGCGGGGCATTGAGCAGTACTTC.

The V call is TRBV30, the J call TRBJ2-1; perhaps TRBD2 as D (5 bases). The length of the CDR3 is 14 residues. The germline V gene encodes CDR1 GTSNPN and CDR2 SVGIG (reference sequence). V was trimmed by 0 bases and J by 6 bases, leaving 12 bases between them. In DNA form, the CDR3 reads TGTGCCTGGAGTGTATTAAGTGGGAGCAATGAGCAGTTCTTC. Its protein is CAWSVLSGSNEQFF.

The rearrangement links TRBV12-3 or TRBV12-4 to TRBJ2-7; 8 bases are a match to TRBD1. Trimming removed 6 bases from V and 3 bases from J; junction bases left unmatched: 13. This CDR3 region has 16 residues. CDR3 DNA sequence: TGTGCCAGCAGCCCTGGACAGGGTCACAAGTACTACGAGCAGTACTTC. It yields the protein CASSPGQGHKYYEQYF.

This clonotype was seen ten or more times. The chain couples TRBV7-8 to TRBJ2-1; a weak D match, TRBD1 (6 bases). Trimming removed 1 base at V and 6 bases at J, with 7 bases between. The CDR3 runs 13 residues. Germline lookup yields CDR1 SGHVS and CDR2 FQNEAQ. This CDR3 is CASSLGGGNEQFF. Written as DNA, the CDR3 is TGTGCCAGCAGCTTAGGAGGGGGCAATGAGCAGTTCTTC.

There are many counts of this clonotype. This chain connects TRBV5-6 to TRBJ2-5; 14 nucleotides line up with TRBD2. Germline loops: CDR1 SGHDT, CDR2 YYEEEE. J gave up 3 bases and V 5 bases, and 6 bases lay outside the gene matches. CDR3 length: 16 amino acids. CDR3 sequence reads: CASSYGLAGGKETQYF. The CDR3 DNA reads TGTGCCAGCAGTTACGGACTAGCGGGGGGTAAAGAGACCCAGTACTTC.

This clonotype was seen more than once but under ten times. The CDR3 sequence: CATSPPRTLRDYEQYF. The DNA for the CDR3 is TGTGCCACCTCCCCCCCAAGGACCCTAAGGGACTACGAGCAGTACTTC. V gene TRBV28 combines with J gene TRBJ2-7; D not resolved. Germline V gene data show CDR1 as MDHEN and CDR2 as SYDVKM. The CDR3 sequence is 16 residues long. Trimming pared 10 bases from V and 3 bases from J, leaving 25 bases between.

The J gene is TRBJ1-1, the V gene TRBV10-3; D remains unclear. The V end lost 2 bases, the J end lost 3 bases, and 7 bases lay between the germline ends. The CDR3 is 13 amino acids. CDR1 is ENHRY, CDR2 SYGVKD, per germline. CDR3 DNA: TGTGCCATCAGTGAGGTGGGAGACACTGAAGCTTTCTTT. Protein: CAISEVGDTEAFF.

This clonotype was picked up a small number of times. This rearrangement joins TRBV6-2 or TRBV6-3 to TRBJ2-1; D gene unclear. The CDR3 length is 13 residues. V lost 7 bases to trimming and J lost 9 bases, with 16 bases between them. Germline-derived CDR1 and CDR2 are MNHEY and SVGEGT. This CDR3 is CASTPYKRSEQFF. The CDR3 DNA follows: TGTGCCAGCACCCCGTATAAAAGGAGTGAGCAGTTCTTC.

In this sample, this clonotype turned up a few times. The rearrangement uses TRBV7-9 and TRBJ2-1, with D tentatively TRBD2 (7 bases). V lost 7 bases, J lost 4 bases, and 17 bases lay in between. The CDR3 has 15 amino acids. CDR1 is SEHNR, CDR2 FQNEAQ, per germline (reference sequence). The chain's CDR3 is CASMLEGGQYNEQFF. In DNA form, the CDR3 reads TGTGCCAGCATGCTGGAGGGGGGGCAATACAATGAGCAGTTCTTC.

This clonotype was seen a handful of times. The genes are TRBV6-6 and TRBJ2-1; 9 bases match TRBD1. In germline, CDR1 is MNHNY, CDR2 SVGAGI (reference sequence). V lost 8 bases to trimming and J lost 4 bases; unmatched junction nucleotides: 9. The CDR3 runs to 15 residues. The CDR3, as DNA: TGTGCCAGCGCCTCCGGGACAGGGATATACAATGAGCAGTTCTTC. Protein sequence: CASASGTGIYNEQFF.

This clonotype was detected a few times. The CDR3 region is CASSSTGGRDREGGLDGYTF. CDR3 coding DNA: TGTGCCAGCAGCTCCACGGGCGGCCGGGACAGGGAAGGGGGCCTAGATGGCTACACCTTC. The V gene is TRBV11-2, the J gene TRBJ1-2; 9 bases agree with TRBD1. There are 20 residues in the CDR3. Germline CDR1 SGHAT, CDR2 FQNNGV. V was clipped by 4 bases and J by 6 bases; unmatched bases: 24.

The gene calls are TRBV11-2 and TRBJ2-3; D is perhaps TRBD2 (7 bases). Deletions cut 5 bases from V and 6 bases from J, with 15 bases between. This CDR3 has 14 residues. Germline assignment: CDR1 SGHAT and CDR2 FQNNGV. The CDR3 is CASSSRGGADTQYF. As DNA, the CDR3 is TGTGCCAGCAGCAGCCGAGGGGGGGCGGATACGCAGTATTTT.

V gene TRBV7-9 combines with J gene TRBJ2-5, with 13 bases lining up with TRBD2. The trim removed 1 base at V and 3 bases at J, leaving 2 bases unmatched. The CDR3 has 16 residues. In germline, CDR1 is SEHNR, CDR2 FQNEAQ (reference sequence). CDR3 nucleotides: TGTGCCAGCAGCTTAGGGGGACTAGCGGGGAAAGAGACCCAGTACTTC. Residues: CASSLGGLAGKETQYF.

This clonotype was seen a handful of times. The chain combines TRBV7-8 with TRBJ2-7; a weak D match, TRBD1 (5 bases). V lost 1 base to trimming and J lost 5 bases, with 12 bases between them. The V gene's germline CDR1 is SGHVS and CDR2 FQNEAQ. The CDR3 extends over 14 amino acids. The CDR3 region is CASSLVAGPNEQYF. CDR3 coding DNA: TGTGCCAGCAGCTTAGTGGCAGGGCCCAACGAGCAGTACTTC.

The chain combines TRBV6-8 with TRBJ1-2; weak D call: TRBD1 (6 bases). Germline loops: CDR1 MNHGY, CDR2 SAAAGT. V dropped 6 bases and J dropped 6 bases, with 11 bases sitting between them. The CDR3 length is 12 residues. The CDR3 nucleotides read TGTGCCAGCAGACTTACAGGGAATGGCTACACCTTC. As protein: CASRLTGNGYTF.

This clonotype showed up just a few times. The chain has TRBV28 and TRBJ2-2; 8 positions agree with TRBD2. This CDR3 spans 17 amino acids. J was trimmed by 1 base and V by 6 bases; bases with no gene match: 10. Germline V CDR1 and CDR2: MDHEN, SYDVKM. DNA of the CDR3: TGTGCCAGCAGGCCTATAGCGGGGAACCTGAACACCGGGGAGCTGTTTTTT. Amino acids: CASRPIAGNLNTGELFF.

The rearrangement links TRBV28 to TRBJ2-5; D is undetermined. There are 15 residues in the CDR3. Per germline, CDR1 MDHEN and CDR2 SYDVKM. The germline V and J ends were trimmed by 6 bases and 5 bases, with 19 bases remaining between them. The CDR3: CASRLPGALLETQYF. The CDR3 nucleotides read TGTGCCAGCAGGCTACCGGGCGCACTGCTGGAGACCCAGTACTTC.

This clonotype was counted between two and nine times. This chain joins TRBV28 and TRBJ1-1; 7 bases agree with TRBD1. The J segment lost 0 bases and the V segment lost 6 bases, leaving 10 bases of the junction unmatched. The CDR3 totals 16 residues. The germline CDR1 and CDR2 sequences are MDHEN and SYDVKM. This chain's CDR3 is CASSALPGQLNTEAFF. The CDR3 DNA reads TGTGCCAGCAGCGCCCTTCCGGGACAGCTGAACACTGAAGCTTTCTTT.

The chain links TRBV6-2 or TRBV6-3 to TRBJ1-2; D gene unclear. Trimming removed 2 bases from V and 3 bases from J, with 7 bases in between. The CDR3 loop spans 13 amino acids. The germline V gene has CDR1 MNHEY and CDR2 SVGEGT. This CDR3 reads CASSYGNHYGYTF. As DNA, the CDR3 is TGTGCCAGCAGTTACGGGAATCACTATGGCTACACCTTC.

In its sample, this clonotype was seen a few times. The chain joins TRBV28 to TRBJ2-2, with 8 positions matching TRBD2. Looked up from germline, CDR1 is MDHEN and CDR2 is SYDVKM. Trimming removed 4 bases from V and 6 bases from J; junction bases left unmatched: 13. The CDR3 has 17 amino acids. CDR3 bases: TGTGCCAGCAGTTCCTCTTCGGGGGGGGGAAGGCCCGGGGAGCTGTTTTTT. This sequence encodes CASSSSSGGGRPGELFF.

The chain joins TRBV10-3 to TRBJ1-5, with no clear D. Germline CDR1 is ENHRY and CDR2 is SYGVKD. V was pared by 6 bases and J by 7 bases, with 10 bases between. This CDR3 comprises 12 residues. The CDR3 loop reads CAISESGQPQHF. CDR3 sequence (DNA): TGTGCCATCAGCGAGAGTGGACAGCCCCAGCATTTT.

There are a few counts of this clonotype. The chain joins TRBV9 to TRBJ2-7; D is perhaps TRBD1 or TRBD2 (5 bases each). The CDR3 has 13 amino acids. Germline V lookup: CDR1 SGDLS, CDR2 YYNGEE. Trimming took 4 bases from V and 5 from J, leaving 13 bases between them. The CDR3 DNA reads TGTGCCAGCAGCCCCGGGGCTCCCAACGAGCAGTACTTC. This sequence encodes CASSPGAPNEQYF.